These 20 T cell receptor beta chains were sequenced from one sample in a study of early T cells in non-severe SARS-CoV-2 infection. TCRdb fed the 5' RACE reads into MiXCR, producing one record per CDR3 protein. The repertoire holds about 100,000 distinct CDR3 sequences, approximately 10% seen once, with roughly 7.1% in the top ten. Specimen: whole blood. These receptors were obtained from an adult who was a healthcare worker with PCR-confirmed SARS-CoV-2 infection or an uninfected control (not recorded which).

This clonotype showed up many times. The J gene is TRBJ2-7, the V gene TRBV7-9, with D perhaps TRBD2 (5 bases). CDR3 length equals 16 residues. Germline CDR1 and CDR2: SEHNR and FQNEAQ (reference sequence). V dropped 1 base and J dropped 1 base, with 14 bases sitting between them. As DNA, the CDR3 is TGTGCCAGCAGCTTAGGGCCGGGAACCCGGTCCTACGAGCAGTACTTC. It specifies CASSLGPGTRSYEQYF.

This sequence joins TRBV13 and TRBJ1-1; no definite D call. The germline V and J ends were trimmed by 7 bases and 0 bases, with 6 bases remaining between them. Germline V CDR1 and CDR2: PRHDT, FYEKMQ (reference sequence). The CDR3 is made up of 12 amino acids. The CDR3 sequence is CASKGLNTEAFF. The CDR3 DNA reads TGTGCCAGCAAGGGCCTGAACACTGAAGCTTTCTTT.

This clonotype came up many times. The chain couples TRBV13 to TRBJ2-7; D is undetermined. Germline CDR1 reads PRHDT; CDR2 reads FYEKMQ (reference sequence). The CDR3 sequence is 16 residues long. The V gene lost 4 bases and the J gene lost 0 bases, with 16 bases spanning the gap. CDR3 sequence (DNA): TGTGCCAGCAGCTCCCGCACCAAAGAGAGCTCCTACGAGCAGTACTTC. Translating it yields CASSSRTKESSYEQYF.

This clonotype appeared many times. For the CDR3, the DNA is TGTGCCAGCAGTGAGGTCGCGGGAGCGGGGGATACGCAGTATTTT. This codes for CASSEVAGAGDTQYF. This chain joins TRBV6-1 and TRBJ2-3, with 7 bases aligning to TRBD2. In germline, CDR1 is MNHNS, CDR2 SASEGT. With V trimmed by 3 bases and J by 6 bases, 9 bases remained unmatched. The CDR3 is made up of 15 amino acids.

This clonotype was recorded once. A much larger clonotype is one base distant, so this may be a read error. The chain carries TRBV6-6 and TRBJ2-1; 8 nucleotides line up with TRBD2. The length of the CDR3 is 15 residues. Germline-derived CDR1 and CDR2 are MNHNY and SVGAGI (reference sequence). CDR3 bases: TGTGCCAGCTCCCCAGCGGGAGTCTCCTTCAATGAGCAGTTCTTC. Amino acid sequence: CASSPAGVSFNEQFF.

This clonotype was recorded a few times. The rearrangement uses TRBV25-1 and TRBJ2-7; TRBD1 matches 7 bases. This CDR3 has 15 amino acids. The J segment lost 3 bases and the V segment lost 6 bases, leaving 11 bases of the junction unmatched. In germline, CDR1 is MGHDK, CDR2 SYGVNS. The CDR3 loop reads CASRQTGQRFYEQYF. CDR3 in DNA: TGTGCCAGCAGACAGACGGGACAGCGCTTCTACGAGCAGTACTTC.

The chain combines TRBV6-6 with TRBJ2-1; 8 bases fit TRBD2. CDR1 and CDR2 (germline): MNHNY, SVGAGI (reference sequence). This CDR3 is 14 amino acids long. V gave up 7 bases and J gave up 0 bases; unmatched junction bases: 2. The CDR3 coding sequence is TGTGCCAGCACGGGGGGGAGCTCCTACAATGAGCAGTTCTTC. As protein: CASTGGSSYNEQFF.

This clonotype showed up just a few times. The rearrangement joins TRBV2 to TRBJ2-7; the D is unclear. This CDR3 has 11 amino acids. Trimming shortened V by 8 bases and J by 3 bases, and 8 bases separated the two germline ends. CDR1 SNHLY and CDR2 FYNNEI come from the germline V gene. The chain's CDR3 is CASGRRYEQYF. Written as DNA, the CDR3 is TGTGCCAGCGGCAGACGCTACGAGCAGTACTTC.

Note on this clonotype: A much bigger clone sits one base away, suggesting this may be a read error. The chain has TRBV11-2 and TRBJ2-5, with D perhaps matching TRBD1 or TRBD2 (5 bases each). The CDR3 consists of 12 residues. Germline loops: CDR1 SGHAT, CDR2 FQNNGV. The V end was cut by 6 bases, the J end by 7 bases, with 12 bases between. CDR3 nucleotides: TGTGCCAGCAGTTCCCAGGGAGCGACCCAGTACTTC. Amino acids: CASSSQGATQYF.

This chain joins TRBV2 and TRBJ2-7, with a tentative D call TRBD1 (6 bases). Trimming took off 5 bases at V and 4 bases at J, with 9 bases between the two ends. The CDR3 contains 12 residues. The germline CDR1 and CDR2 sequences are SNHLY and FYNNEI. CDR3 loop: CASSQGQYEQYF. In nucleotides, the CDR3 is TGTGCCAGCAGTCAAGGACAGTACGAGCAGTACTTC.

This clonotype was recorded a few times. The rearrangement joins TRBV11-1 to TRBJ2-1, with 9 bases lining up with TRBD1. The V gene end was trimmed by 4 bases and the J gene end by 7 bases; junction bases not matched to a gene: 5. The CDR3 is 14 residues long. Germline CDR1 SGHAT, CDR2 FQDESV (reference sequence). CDR3 sequence (DNA): TGTGCCAGCAGCTGGATGACAGGGGGTAATGAGCAGTTCTTC. Translated: CASSWMTGGNEQFF. The entire variable domain, with the rest obtained from reference TRBV11-1 and TRBJ2-1, is as follows: EAEVAQSPRYKITEKSQAVAFWCDPISGHATLYWYRQILGQGPELLVQFQDESVVDDSQLPKDRFSAERLKGVDSTLKIQPAELGDSAMYLCASSWMTGGNEQFFGPGTRLTVL.

This clonotype appeared many times. The CDR3 DNA reads as TGTGCCAGCAGTTACGGGGCACAAACCTACGAGCAGTACTTC. Its protein product is CASSYGAQTYEQYF. The chain uses TRBV6-6 and TRBJ2-7; D might be TRBD1 (5 bases). The V end lost 2 bases, the J end lost 2 bases, and 10 bases lay between the germline ends. From germline, CDR1 is MNHNY and CDR2 SVGAGI (reference sequence). This CDR3 contains 14 residues.

The chain has TRBV19 and TRBJ2-3, with 7 bases that match TRBD2. CDR1 and CDR2 from the germline V gene are LNHDA and SQIVND (reference sequence). There are 14 residues in the CDR3. V lost 6 bases, J lost 0 bases, and 3 bases stayed unmatched. The CDR3 loop reads CASRRSGSTDTQYF. CDR3 bases: TGTGCCAGTAGACGTAGCGGGAGCACAGATACGCAGTATTTT.

In its sample, this clonotype was seen a few times. This chain connects TRBV9 to TRBJ2-3; 11 nucleotides agree with TRBD2. CDR1 SGDLS and CDR2 YYNGEE come from the germline V gene. CDR3 size: 16 residues. Trimming cost V 6 bases and J 4 bases; bases outside gene matches: 10. This CDR3 is CASTPTRLAGPDTQYF. CDR3 sequence (DNA): TGTGCCAGCACCCCTACACGACTAGCGGGACCAGATACGCAGTATTTT.

The sample holds many counts of this clonotype. DNA for the CDR3: TGTGCCAGCAGTCCCGCTGGGAGGGCCCGACCCGACACCCTCCACTTT. As protein: CASSPAGRARPDTLHF. The chain uses TRBV28 and TRBJ1-6; unclear D gene. This CDR3 is 16 amino acids long. Trimming took off 5 bases at V and 14 bases at J, with 25 bases between the two ends. In germline, CDR1 is MDHEN, CDR2 SYDVKM.

This clonotype has ten or more counts. The chain uses TRBV12-3 or TRBV12-4 and TRBJ1-2; D gene uncertain. The CDR3 loop spans 12 amino acids. The V end was cut by 9 bases, the J end by 7 bases, with 15 bases between. CDR3 in amino acids: CASSPPGGGYTF. In DNA, the CDR3 is TGTGCCAGTTCCCCACCCGGCGGTGGCTACACCTTC.

This clonotype occurred many times. The genes are TRBV20-1 and TRBJ2-3; D unresolved. The CDR3 sequence is 10 residues long. Trimming removed 2 bases at V and 4 bases at J, with 1 base between. Germline CDR1 is DFQATT and CDR2 is SNEGSKA (reference sequence). The CDR3 protein is CSARPDTQYF. Here the CDR3 DNA reads TGCAGTGCTAGACCAGATACGCAGTATTTT.

The V call is TRBV20-1, the J call TRBJ2-1; TRBD2 matches at 13 bases. From germline, CDR1 is DFQATT and CDR2 SNEGSKA (reference sequence). The CDR3 extends over 16 amino acids. V dropped 1 base and J dropped 9; count of bases not matched to a gene: 9. The CDR3 nucleotides read TGCAGTGCTAGAGCACTAGCGGGAGGGCCAGGGAGTGAGCAGTTCTTC. Translated, it gives CSARALAGGPGSEQFF.

J is TRBJ2-7 and V is TRBV12-3 or TRBV12-4, with 10 positions matching TRBD1. The CDR3 contains 14 residues. J lost 6 bases, V lost 6 bases, and 8 bases had no gene match. The CDR3 region has the DNA TGTGCCAGCAGCCCGGGACAGGGGACGCCCGAGCAGTACTTC. Translated: CASSPGQGTPEQYF.

At least ten counts were recorded for this clonotype. This chain joins TRBV7-9 and TRBJ2-3; weak D call: TRBD1 (5 bases). Germline CDR1 SEHNR, CDR2 FQNEAQ (reference sequence). V was pared by 5 bases and J by 0 bases, with 15 bases between. The CDR3 runs 16 residues. For the CDR3, the DNA is TGTGCCAGCAGCGGCTGGACAAGGTCTAGCACAGATACGCAGTATTTT. Translation: CASSGWTRSSTDTQYF.